These 10 T cell receptor beta chains were all obtained from the same sample, sequenced in a study of blood T cell repertoires in COVID-19. Method: immunoSEQ multiplex PCR; TCRdb's copy keeps in-frame clones and lacks some. Among roughly 300,000 clones listed, 65% to 90% were seen once. The source material was PBMCs or T cells enriched from blood (not recorded which). The receptors were gathered from a man in his thirties or forties who had recovered from COVID-19.

J is TRBJ2-1 and V is TRBV20-1; D unclear. V was shortened by 7 bases and J by 6 bases, with 7 bases between the two germline ends. The CDR3 has 10 amino acids. In germline, CDR1 is DFQATT, CDR2 SNEGSKA (reference sequence). CDR3 DNA: TGCAGTGGCCGGAGCAATGAGCAGTTCTTC. Translation gives CSGRSNEQFF.

This sequence joins TRBV30 and TRBJ1-4; 9 bases agree with TRBD1. Per the germline V gene, CDR1 is GTSNPN and CDR2 is SVGIG (reference sequence). CDR3 length: 15 amino acids. V lost 3 bases, J lost 4 bases, and 6 bases stayed unmatched. In DNA form, the CDR3 reads TGTGCCTGGAGACCGGGACAGGGCATTAATGAAAAACTGTTTTTT. Translating gives CAWRPGQGINEKLFF.

V gene TRBV5-1 combines with J gene TRBJ2-2; D may be TRBD1 (5 bases). V was clipped by 4 bases and J by 10 bases, with 20 bases between them. The CDR3 covers 15 residues. Germline CDR1 is SGHRS and CDR2 is YFSETQ. CDR3 sequence reads: CASSPGSVLYEELFF. CDR3 bases: TGCGCCAGCAGCCCAGGGTCGGTTTTGTACGAGGAGCTGTTTTTT. The entire variable domain, with the rest obtained from reference TRBV5-1 and TRBJ2-2, is as follows: KAGVTQTPRYLIKTRGQQVTLSCSPISGHRSVSWYQQTPGQGLQFLFEYFSETQRNKGNFPGRFSGRQFSNSRSEMNVSTLELGDSALYLCASSPGSVLYEELFFGEGSRLTVL.

The CDR3 loop reads CAWSARQGLVSNQPQHF. Written as DNA, the CDR3 is TGTGCCTGGAGTGCTAGACAGGGTTTGGTCAGCAATCAGCCCCAGCATTTT. The chain links TRBV30 to TRBJ1-5, with TRBD1 matching over 7 bases. Per germline, CDR1 GTSNPN and CDR2 SVGIG (reference sequence). Losses at the gene ends were 1 base for V and 1 base for J; bases not matched to a gene: 10. This CDR3 spans 17 amino acids.

This clone was counted a single time. The chain is built from TRBV11-3 and TRBJ1-6, with 8 nucleotides matching TRBD1. V lost 5 bases to trimming and J lost 8 bases; unmatched junction nucleotides: 8. CDR1 is SGHNT, CDR2 YENEEA, per germline. This CDR3 is built from 15 residues. In DNA, the CDR3 is TGTGCCAGCAGCCGCCTTGGACAGGGATATTCACCCCTCCACTTT. Its protein is CASSRLGQGYSPLHF. The complete variable domain, with remaining parts taken from reference TRBV11-3 and TRBJ1-6, reads EAGVVQSPRYKIIEKKQPVAFWCNPISGHNTLYWYLQNLGQGPELLIRYENEEAVDDSQLPKDRFSAERLKGVDSTLKIQPAELGDSAVYLCASSRLGQGYSPLHFGNGTRLTVT.

J is TRBJ1-3 and V is TRBV2; D remains ambiguous. Trimming took 6 bases from V and 2 from J, leaving 14 bases between them. This CDR3 has 15 amino acids. Germline V gives CDR1 SNHLY, CDR2 FYNNEI. CDR3 sequence (DNA): TGTGCCAGCAGCCTCCTAGGGAGAGCTGGAAACACCATATATTTT. As protein: CASSLLGRAGNTIYF.

V and J are TRBV7-9 and TRBJ1-2; no clear D. V was cut by 8 bases and J by 5 bases, with 18 bases left in between. Germline V gene sequence: CDR1 SEHNR, CDR2 FQNEAQ (reference sequence). This CDR3 spans 14 amino acids. The CDR3 here is CASRDPGRAYGYTF. The CDR3 DNA sequence: TGTGCCAGCCGTGACCCGGGGAGGGCATATGGCTACACCTTC.

The chain couples TRBV19 to TRBJ2-1; TRBD2 aligns across 8 bases. The V and J ends lost 5 bases and 3 bases, in that order; junction bases with no gene match: 9. Looked up from germline, CDR1 is LNHDA and CDR2 is SQIVND (reference sequence). CDR3 length: 16 residues. The CDR3 loop reads CASSLSPGTSYNEQFF. The CDR3 region has the DNA TGTGCCAGTAGTCTCTCCCCCGGGACTAGCTACAATGAGCAGTTCTTC. Looking up the rest from reference TRBV19 and TRBJ2-1 gives the full variable domain: DGGITQSPKYLFRKEGQNVTLSCEQNLNHDAMYWYRQDPGQGLRLIYYSQIVNDFQKGDIAEGYSVSREKKESFPLTVTSAQKNPTAFYLCASSLSPGTSYNEQFFGPGTRLTVL.

V and J are TRBV5-1 and TRBJ2-3; 7 bases align to TRBD1. V dropped 2 bases and J dropped 3; count of bases not matched to a gene: 6. CDR3 length: 15 residues. CDR1 is SGHRS and CDR2 is YFSETQ in the germline V gene. In nucleotides, the CDR3 is TGCGCCAGCAGCTTCTCAGGGGGATGGACAGATACGCAGTATTTT. Its translation: CASSFSGGWTDTQYF.

The V and J genes are TRBV18 and TRBJ1-1; TRBD1 aligns across 7 bases. Germline CDR1 KGHSH, CDR2 LQKENI. Germline trimming cut 0 bases from V and 0 bases from J; bases unmatched to any gene: 13. The CDR3 has 19 residues. Written as DNA, the CDR3 is TGTGCCAGCTCACCACCGGGGGCAGAACAGGGGTATTTGAACACTGAAGCTTTCTTT. Its translation: CASSPPGAEQGYLNTEAFF.